The TCR beta chain described here comes from a study of human T cells and chemical hapten exposure. Turning to the study itself: Small discrepancies in pooled library volume mainly accounted for the varying TCR yields per sample. Study observations and caveats: Sensitizing with DPC caused no change in TCRs above 1 in 1000 frequency.

Time point of the sample: healthy volunteer bleed at 6 weeks. Total RNA was isolated from whole blood that had not been fractionated. Details on this clonotype: The antigen is undetermined.

The CDR3 contains 16 residues. CDR1 and CDR2 (germline): LGHNT, FRNRAP. V lost 4 bases to trimming and J lost 2 bases, with 18 bases between them. TCRdb re-called the RACE reads through MiXCR, storing one row per CDR3 protein. The sample gives more than 60,000 distinct CDR3 sequences, around 8.7% of which show up once; approximately 1.5% is in the top ten. The receptor was derived from a male donor in good health. Some clones in this sample may be carry-over from other donors' samples. The sequenced sample was whole blood. The chain uses TRBV12-5 and TRBJ2-7; D might be TRBD1 or TRBD2, each matching 5 bases. The DNA of the CDR3 is TGTGCTAGTGGTTCCAGTGAAAACCGGGACCCCTACGAGCAGTACTTC. Its protein is CASGSSENRDPYEQYF.